The clone carrying this TCR beta chain was seen a handful of times. Its matching antigen is unknown. 2 million PBMCs stored at -80 C were the source of the unsorted libraries. This entry comes from a study of neurological immune-mediated disorders. A 10-nucleotide random UMI tagged transcripts in template-switch 5'RACE cDNA synthesis. From the 5' RACE reads, TCRdb called clonotypes with MiXCR, one entry per CDR3 protein. Of 87,000 or so distinct CDR3 sequences listed, around 3.3% were seen once; the top ten hold approximately 5.9%. This CDR3 spans 13 amino acids. Germline CDR1 DFQATT, CDR2 SNEGSKA (reference sequence). Trimming took 2 bases from V and 10 from J; bases not matched to a gene: 8. Whole-study results and caveats: Private repertoires in all groups were suggested by the finding that expanded clones across subjects shared no CDR3 amino acid sequences.

Sequenced input: PBMCs. This receptor was taken from a young woman with multiple sclerosis. The chain uses TRBV20-1 and TRBJ2-1; 7 bases fit TRBD1. CDR3 nucleotides: TGCAGTGCTAGATTCCCAGGGGGATTGGAGCAGTTCTTC. Translation gives CSARFPGGLEQFF.